This TCR beta chain appears in the sequencing data of a study of OX40 agonist ivuxolimab in advanced cancers. Study-level information: Intravenous ivuxolimab at 0.01 to 10 mg/kg was given to patients every 2 weeks.

Study results and caveats: Normalized T-cell clonal expansion was also low in a subset of nonresponders. On average, CD8+ T cells showed a greater number of expanded clones than CD4+.

Sequencing used immunoSEQ multiplex PCR; TCRdb keeps in-frame clones, though not all of them. The sample lists 30,000 to 45,000 clones, 74% seen once, with less than 20% in the top ten. Patients were excluded for autoimmune disease history or systemic immunosuppression. CDR3 length: 16 amino acids. Germline assignment: CDR1 SGHDT and CDR2 YYEEEE. J was trimmed by 0 bases and V by 4 bases; bases with no gene match: 7. Turning to this clone: The antigen is undetermined.

The clonotype was recovered from an adult with an advanced solid tumor such as melanoma, head and neck, liver or kidney cancer. The sequenced sample was CD4+ or CD8+ T cells sorted from blood, obtained in a trial of the OX40 agonist ivuxolimab. The chain couples TRBV5-6 to TRBJ1-2, with 9 bases matching TRBD1. CDR3 sequence: CASSKARQGANYGYTF. The CDR3 bases are TGTGCCAGCAGCAAGGCCCGACAGGGGGCTAACTATGGCTACACCTTC.